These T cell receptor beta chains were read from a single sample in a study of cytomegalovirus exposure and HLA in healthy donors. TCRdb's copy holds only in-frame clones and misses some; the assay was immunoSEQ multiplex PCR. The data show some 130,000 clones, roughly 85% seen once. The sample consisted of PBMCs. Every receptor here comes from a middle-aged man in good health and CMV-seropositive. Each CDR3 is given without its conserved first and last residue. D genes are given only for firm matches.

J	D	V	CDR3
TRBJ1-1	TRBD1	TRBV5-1	ASSPPKIGQGYTEAF
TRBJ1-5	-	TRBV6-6	ASSYSGAGQPQH
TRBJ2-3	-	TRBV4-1	ASSQDERRTDTQY
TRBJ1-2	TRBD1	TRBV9	ASSVASGTGYGYT
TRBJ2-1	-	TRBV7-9	ASSFGGDNEQF
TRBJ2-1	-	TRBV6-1	ASSGLESSYNEQF
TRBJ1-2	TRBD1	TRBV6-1	ASGQGANYGYT
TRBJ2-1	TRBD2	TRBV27	ASSSRLAGNNEQF
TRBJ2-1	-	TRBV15	ATSRDQGSYNEQF
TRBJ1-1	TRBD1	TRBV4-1	ASSHQGAVNTEAF
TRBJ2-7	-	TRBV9	ASSVGGSGSYEQY
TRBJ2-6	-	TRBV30	AWSPFGRGSGANVLT
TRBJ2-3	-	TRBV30	AWRQGSTDTQY
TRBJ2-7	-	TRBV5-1	ASSLGRYTSSYEQY
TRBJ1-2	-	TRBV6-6	ASSSYGQGEGYT
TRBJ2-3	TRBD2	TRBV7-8	ASSFRLAGPASTDTQY
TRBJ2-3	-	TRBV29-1	SVGPVDTQY